This section outlines one T cell receptor (beta chain) sequence together with its context. Treatment here: randomized to nivolumab then ipilimumab (arm A) or the reverse (arm B). This record comes from a study of sequential checkpoint blockade in melanoma. For the study at large: After both sequences, patients received maintenance nivolumab.

TCRdb keeps only in-frame clones here, not all; method: immunoSEQ multiplex PCR. The data show 16,000 or so clones, approximately 93% seen once. CDR3 length: 14 residues. The germline V gene encodes CDR1 SGDLS and CDR2 YYNGEE. Trimming took off 3 bases at V and 3 bases at J, with 13 bases between the two ends. This sample comprised CD8+ T cells sorted from blood (inferred from file names), obtained from a patient given nivolumab and ipilimumab in sequence. The V gene is TRBV9, the J gene TRBJ2-7; weak D call: TRBD2 (6 bases). This clonotype was sampled from a human donor with melanoma. The CDR3 DNA is TGTGCCAGCAGCGCGGCTAGCGAGAACTACGAGCAGTACTTC. Its translation is CASSAASENYEQYF. Variable domain in full (rest from reference TRBV9 and TRBJ2-7): DSGVTQTPKHLITATGQRVTLRCSPRSGDLSVYWYQQSLDQGLQFLIQYYNGEERAKGNILERFSAQQFPDLHSELNLSSLELGDSALYFCASSAASENYEQYFGPGTRLTVT.